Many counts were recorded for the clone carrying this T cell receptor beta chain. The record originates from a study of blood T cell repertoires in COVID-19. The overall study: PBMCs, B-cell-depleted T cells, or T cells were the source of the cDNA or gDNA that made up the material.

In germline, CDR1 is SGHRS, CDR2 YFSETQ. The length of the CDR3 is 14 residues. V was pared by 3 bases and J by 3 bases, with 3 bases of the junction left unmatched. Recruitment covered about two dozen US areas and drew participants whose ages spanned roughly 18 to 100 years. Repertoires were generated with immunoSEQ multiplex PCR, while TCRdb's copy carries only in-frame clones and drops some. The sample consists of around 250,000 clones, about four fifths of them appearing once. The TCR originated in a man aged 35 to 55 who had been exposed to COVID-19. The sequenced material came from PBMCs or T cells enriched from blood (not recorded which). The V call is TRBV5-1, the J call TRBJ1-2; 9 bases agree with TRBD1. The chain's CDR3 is CASSWGQGHYGYTF. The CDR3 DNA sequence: TGCGCCAGCAGCTGGGGACAGGGTCACTATGGCTACACCTTC.